The rows below give T cell receptor beta chains drawn from one sample of a study of T cells in Graves' hyperthyroidism and ophthalmopathy. TCRdb ran MiXCR on the multiplex PCR reads and lists one entry per CDR3 protein. The profile shows approximately 410,000 distinct CDR3 sequences, roughly 15% of them singletons. Sequencing used blood. The receptors come from a man between 18 and 35 years old with Graves' ophthalmopathy. The CDR3 runs from the conserved cysteine through the conserved F or W. The D gene is left open where the match is weak. A row's size may be missing; if present it is once, few, many or a size class.

J | size | length | D | V | DNA | CDR3
TRBJ1-1 | . | 13 | TRBD1 | TRBV3-1 | TGTGCCAGCAGCCTGGGACAGCTCACTGAAGCTTTCTTT | CASSLGQLTEAFF
TRBJ2-7 | . | 11 | . | TRBV10-3 | TGTGCCAGGAATCCCCTAGCGCCGCAGTACTTC | CARNPLAPQYF
TRBJ2-7 | few | 15 | . | TRBV20-1 | TGCAGTGCGCCTTCCTTCCGGGGTGGGGGCTACGAGCAGTACTTC | CSAPSFRGGGYEQYF
TRBJ2-1 | . | 16 | TRBD2 | TRBV19 | TGTGCCAGTAGTATTAGGCGGACTAGCGGGAGAGGCGAGCAGTTCTTC | CASSIRRTSGRGEQFF
TRBJ2-3 | few | 17 | TRBD2 | TRBV6-1 | TGTGCCAGCAGTGAACGGGGAGGGATTCCTACCACAGATACGCAGTATTTT | CASSERGGIPTTDTQYF
TRBJ2-3 | many | 18 | . | TRBV6-1 | TGTGCCAGCAACGTGCGCGGGAGAGGGGGTTACGACACAGATACGCAGTATTTT | CASNVRGRGGYDTDTQYF
TRBJ1-4 | few | 18 | . | TRBV18 | TGTGCCAGCTCACCATGGACGATGACGCGGGGTGCTAATGAAAAACTGTTTTTT | CASSPWTMTRGANEKLFF
TRBJ1-1 | few | 14 | . | TRBV18 | TGTGCCAGCTCACCACCCTCGGTGAGCACTGAAGCTTTCTTT | CASSPPSVSTEAFF
TRBJ1-4 | many | 14 | . | TRBV7-8 | TGTGCCAGCAGCTTTCCCGGGTTAAATGAAAAACTGTTTTTT | CASSFPGLNEKLFF
TRBJ1-4 | many | 14 | TRBD1 | TRBV4-2 | TGTGCCAGCAGCCAACAGGGGGCTAATGAAAAACTGTTTTTT | CASSQQGANEKLFF
TRBJ1-2 | many | 8 | . | TRBV30 | TGTGCCTGGAATGGCTACACCTTC | CAWNGYTF
TRBJ2-5 | . | 15 | TRBD2 | TRBV7-6 | TGTGCCAGCAGCACCCGCGGGGGAATCACAGAAACCCAGTACTTC | CASSTRGGITETQYF
TRBJ2-7 | many | 17 | TRBD1 | TRBV6-1 | TGTGCCAGCGGTGCTGATTGGGACAGGGCCTCTTTTGGCGAGCAGTACTTC | CASGADWDRASFGEQYF
TRBJ2-5 | . | 16 | TRBD2 | TRBV5-5 | TGTGCCAGCAGCTTGGTAGCGGGGGGCCTCCAAGAGACCCAGTACTTC | CASSLVAGGLQETQYF
TRBJ2-3 | . | 16 | . | TRBV4-1 | TGCGCCAGCAGCCAAGGAAGGGGGGCTCCCACAGATACGCAGTATTTT | CASSQGRGAPTDTQYF
TRBJ2-7 | many | 13 | . | TRBV11-3 | TGTGCCAGCAGCACCTCAGGGACCTACGAGCAGTACTTC | CASSTSGTYEQYF
TRBJ2-5 | . | 13 | . | TRBV19 | TGTGCCAGTACTCCCAGTGCGTTCGGGACCCAGTACTTC | CASTPSAFGTQYF
TRBJ2-5 | few | 13 | . | TRBV27 | TGTGCCAGCACGACGGCATTACAAGAGACCCAGTACTTC | CASTTALQETQYF
TRBJ2-7 | few | 15 | TRBD1 | TRBV2 | TGTGCCAGCAGCGCCGGACAGGTCCGGTCCTACGAGCAGTACTTC | CASSAGQVRSYEQYF
TRBJ2-3 | many | 16 | . | TRBV7-9 | TGTGCCAGCAGCTTAGCGAACGGATTCAATACAGATACGCAGTATTTT | CASSLANGFNTDTQYF
TRBJ1-4 | . | 17 | . | TRBV27 | TGTGCCAGCAGTTTAAGGGACGGACGTACAACTAATGAAAAACTGTTTTTT | CASSLRDGRTTNEKLFF
TRBJ1-2 | . | 13 | . | TRBV27 | TGTGCCAGCAGTTTATTACCAGGGGTTGGCTACACCTTC | CASSLLPGVGYTF
TRBJ2-7 | many | 14 | . | TRBV5-1 | TGCGCCAGCAGCTTGGGAGGGGCCATCTACGAGCAGTACTTC | CASSLGGAIYEQYF
TRBJ1-2 | . | 14 | TRBD1 | TRBV28 | TGTGCCAGCAGCCCAGGGGGCTCATACTATGGCTACACCTTC | CASSPGGSYYGYTF
TRBJ2-7 | many | 14 | . | TRBV3-1 | TGTGCCAGCAGCCAACAGGGGAGCTCCTACGAGCAGTACTTC | CASSQQGSSYEQYF
TRBJ1-3 | once | 18 | . | TRBV13 | TGTGCCAGCAGCTTAGGTCCTTTGACAGCGGGCTCTGGAAACACCATATATTTT | CASSLGPLTAGSGNTIYF
TRBJ1-3 | many | 14 | . | TRBV6-1 | TGTGCTTCGAGGGGAAGAGGCACTGGAAACACCATATATTTT | CASRGRGTGNTIYF
TRBJ2-2 | many | 16 | . | TRBV12-3/TRBV12-4 | TGTGCCAGCAGTTTGGGTTTAGGGGGAAGGACCGGGGAGCTGTTTTTT | CASSLGLGGRTGELFF
TRBJ2-5 | many | 15 | TRBD2 | TRBV6-1 | TGTGCCAGCAGTGGACTAGCGGGGTCCCAAGAGACCCAGTACTTC | CASSGLAGSQETQYF
TRBJ2-7 | many | 12 | . | TRBV7-9 | TGTGCCAGCAGCGAACTCGAGGACGAGCAGTACTTC | CASSELEDEQYF
TRBJ2-5 | . | 16 | TRBD2 | TRBV6-1 | TGTGCCAGCACGAGGCTGGCGGGAGAAGTCCTAGAGACCCAGTACTTC | CASTRLAGEVLETQYF
TRBJ2-3 | many | 17 | . | TRBV7-9 | TGTGCCAGCAGCTCCGCGGATGGAGGGCCTGTCACAGATACGCAGTATTTT | CASSSADGGPVTDTQYF
TRBJ1-2 | few | 15 | . | TRBV5-1 | TGCGCCAGCAGCCAGCCGGGACTGGGGTTCTATGGCTACACCTTC | CASSQPGLGFYGYTF
TRBJ2-7 | few | 17 | . | TRBV19 | TGTGCCAGTAGTATAGGTAATAATCCGACCTTCCTCTACGAGCAGTACTTC | CASSIGNNPTFLYEQYF
TRBJ2-1 | many | 13 | . | TRBV5-1 | TGCGCCAGCAGCTCGGTACCCTACAATGAGCAGTTCTTC | CASSSVPYNEQFF
TRBJ1-6 | . | 15 | . | TRBV5-4 | TGTGCCAGCAGCTTTGACCAGTACAACAATTCACCCCTCCACTTT | CASSFDQYNNSPLHF
TRBJ2-5 | many | 14 | . | TRBV18 | TGTGCCAGCTCACCACTAGGGGTGGGAGAGACCCAGTACTTC | CASSPLGVGETQYF
TRBJ2-7 | many | 15 | TRBD1 | TRBV7-8 | TGTGCCAGCAGCGCATTTCTCGGACAGGGGTACGAGCAGTACTTC | CASSAFLGQGYEQYF
TRBJ2-1 | many | 16 | . | TRBV7-8 | TGTGCCAGCATCATGTACAGGGTCAGCTCCTACAATGAGCAGTTCTTC | CASIMYRVSSYNEQFF
TRBJ1-1 | many | 15 | TRBD1 | TRBV12-3/TRBV12-4 | TGTGCCAGCAGTCCCCAGGGGGCAATGAACACTGAAGCTTTCTTT | CASSPQGAMNTEAFF
TRBJ1-2 | many | 15 | . | TRBV6-1 | TGTGCCAGCAGCCACGGATTGGGGGGGGCGAATGGCTACACCTTC | CASSHGLGGANGYTF
TRBJ2-2 | . | 16 | TRBD2 | TRBV7-9 | TGTGCCAGCAGCTTAGATCCCGGGGGGGCCCCCGGGGAGCTGTTTTTT | CASSLDPGGAPGELFF
TRBJ2-7 | many | 14 | . | TRBV13 | TGTGCCAGCAGCTTACACGGGAGTTCCTACGAGCAGTACTTC | CASSLHGSSYEQYF
TRBJ2-7 | many | 15 | . | TRBV6-5 | TGTGCCAGCAGTTACGGGCCTAGGGAAACCTACGAGCAGTACTTC | CASSYGPRETYEQYF
TRBJ1-1 | many | 15 | . | TRBV11-2 | TGTGCCAGCAGCTTAGATCGTAACAGGAACACTGAAGCTTTCTTT | CASSLDRNRNTEAFF